Detailed here is one TCR beta chain. This sample was included in a study of blood T cell repertoires in COVID-19. Germline CDR1 MNHNY, CDR2 SVGAGI (reference sequence). Trimming removed 7 bases at V and 0 bases at J, with 16 bases between. The CDR3 contains 16 residues. Only in-frame clones appear in the TCRdb table, and some are missing; sequencing was by immunoSEQ multiplex PCR. Of fewer than 650,000 clones in the sample, 70% to 90% were seen once. Sequences were obtained from peripheral blood. The V gene is TRBV6-6, the J gene TRBJ1-3, with no clear D. The TCR originated in a woman aged 50 to 65 with COVID-19, enrolled during active disease. CDR3 sequence reads: CASTDPPGSSGNTIYF. The CDR3 nucleotides read TGTGCCAGCACCGACCCACCCGGGAGCTCTGGAAACACCATATATTTT.